The 32 T cell receptor beta chains given below trace back to one sample, sequenced in a study of early T cells in non-severe SARS-CoV-2 infection. TCRdb reprocessed the 5' RACE reads via MiXCR and lists one record per CDR3 protein. The table shows roughly 110,000 distinct CDR3 sequences, with 11% occurring only once. Sequencing was performed on whole blood. The receptors originated from an adult who was a healthcare worker with PCR-confirmed SARS-CoV-2 infection or an uninfected control (not recorded which).

The chain employs TRBV29-1 and TRBJ2-5; 7 nucleotides align to TRBD1. V lost 7 bases, J lost 4 bases, and 6 bases stayed unmatched. The CDR3 consists of 12 residues. CDR1 is SQVTM and CDR2 is ANQGSEA in the germline V gene. CDR3 residues: CSADRVGETQYF. The CDR3 DNA is TGCAGCGCCGACAGGGTTGGAGAGACCCAGTACTTC.

This clonotype appeared many times. This chain connects TRBV20-1 to TRBJ2-7; 9 bases are a match to TRBD1. The CDR3 runs 13 residues. Losses at the gene ends were 3 bases for V and 6 bases for J; bases not matched to a gene: 6. Germline CDR1 is DFQATT and CDR2 is SNEGSKA (reference sequence). The CDR3 here is CSASRQGESEQYF. CDR3 sequence (DNA): TGCAGTGCTAGTCGACAGGGGGAGTCCGAGCAGTACTTC.

There are many counts of this clonotype. At one boundary the junction diverges from the germline segment, which might be a read error. The rearrangement joins TRBV7-9 to TRBJ2-1; 9 bases are shared with TRBD2. This CDR3 contains 12 residues. In germline, CDR1 is SEHNR, CDR2 FQNEAQ (reference sequence). The CDR3 loop is CASSSQREETHF. CDR3 nucleotides: TGTGCCAGCAGCTCCCAGCGGGAGGAAACGCACTTC.

This clonotype was seen only a few times. V is TRBV12-3 or TRBV12-4 and J is TRBJ2-7; no reliable D call. The CDR3 totals 12 residues. The V end was cut by 6 bases, the J end by 4 bases, with 10 bases between. The CDR3 DNA follows: TGTGCCAGCAGCCAAAGTAAATACGAGCAGTACTTC. This codes for CASSQSKYEQYF.

The chain recombines TRBV18 with TRBJ2-6, with unresolved D. With 3 bases removed from V and 0 bases from J, the gap between germline ends came to 9 bases. Germline assignment: CDR1 KGHSH and CDR2 LQKENI. The CDR3 totals 16 residues. CDR3 residues: CASSPGFGSGANVLTF. CDR3 bases: TGTGCCAGCTCACCGGGTTTTGGCTCTGGGGCCAACGTCCTGACTTTC. Together with reference TRBV18 and TRBJ2-6, the CDR3 gives the full variable domain: NAGVMQNPRHLVRRRGQEARLRCSPMKGHSHVYWYRQLPEEGLKFMVYLQKENIIDESGMPKERFSAEFPKEGPSILRIQQVVRGDSAAYFCASSPGFGSGANVLTFGAGSRLTVL.

V is TRBV2 and J is TRBJ2-1, with TRBD2 matching 10 bases. With V trimmed by 8 bases and J by 6 bases, 7 bases remained unmatched. Germline-derived CDR1 and CDR2 are SNHLY and FYNNEI. The CDR3 contains 14 residues. The DNA of the CDR3 is TGTGCCAGCTTCCGGACTAGCGGTGGCAATGAGCAGTTCTTC. Translated, it gives CASFRTSGGNEQFF.

This clonotype showed up just a few times. The chain joins TRBV12-3 or TRBV12-4 to TRBJ2-3; 8 bases are a match to TRBD1. This CDR3 region has 15 residues. The trim removed 3 bases at V and 2 bases at J, leaving 4 bases unmatched. The CDR3 is CASSFNRGATDTQYF. The CDR3 DNA follows: TGTGCCAGCAGTTTCAACAGGGGGGCCACAGATACGCAGTATTTT.

The chain uses TRBV11-1 and TRBJ2-3; maybe TRBD1 (5 bases). CDR3 length: 15 residues. V was shortened by 5 bases and J by 0 bases, with 12 bases between the two germline ends. CDR1 is SGHAT, CDR2 FQDESV, per germline (reference sequence). CDR3: CASSRRGPSTDTQYF. DNA for the CDR3: TGTGCCAGCAGCAGAAGGGGCCCTAGCACAGATACGCAGTATTTT.

The V gene is TRBV7-2, the J gene TRBJ1-6; D is ambiguous. V was clipped by 4 bases and J by 14 bases, with 15 bases between them. CDR3 length: 13 amino acids. Germline V lookup: CDR1 SGHTA, CDR2 FQGNSA. The CDR3 nucleotides read TGTGCCAGCAGCTCCCAGGCCCGGGTAGCCCTCCACTTT. Translation: CASSSQARVALHF.

This clonotype was observed a handful of times. V gene TRBV20-1 combines with J gene TRBJ2-7, with unresolved D. Trimming removed 6 bases from V and 2 bases from J, with 5 bases in between. This CDR3 region has 10 residues. CDR1 DFQATT and CDR2 SNEGSKA come from the germline V gene (reference sequence). The CDR3 DNA is TGCAGTGCGCCTACCTACGAGCAGTACTTC. Translation gives CSAPTYEQYF.

The V and J genes are TRBV20-1 and TRBJ2-1; no clear D gene. Germline CDR1 is DFQATT and CDR2 is SNEGSKA (reference sequence). CDR3 length equals 11 residues. The germline V and J ends were trimmed by 0 bases and 10 bases, with 7 bases remaining between them. CDR3 loop: CSARDLVEQFF. The CDR3 coding sequence is TGCAGTGCTAGAGATTTGGTGGAGCAGTTCTTC.

CDR3 bases: TGTGCCAGCAGTGAATATAGCGGGAGGGCCTTCAGTGAGCAGTTCTTC. Translated: CASSEYSGRAFSEQFF. The chain carries TRBV6-1 and TRBJ2-1; TRBD2 matches 11 bases. CDR1 is MNHNS, CDR2 SASEGT, per germline. Trimming at V came to 2 bases and at J to 9 bases, leaving 9 bases not matched to a gene. The CDR3 spans 16 residues.

Many counts were recorded for this clonotype. The rearrangement uses TRBV29-1 and TRBJ2-3; 7 bases fit TRBD2. The CDR3 extends over 13 amino acids. V was pared by 7 bases and J by 1 base, with 5 bases of the junction left unmatched. The germline V gene has CDR1 SQVTM and CDR2 ANQGSEA. The CDR3 reads CSGQTSGTDTQYF. The CDR3 bases are TGCAGCGGCCAAACTAGCGGCACAGATACGCAGTATTTT.

This clonotype has only a few counts. The V gene is TRBV3-1, the J gene TRBJ2-1, with D perhaps TRBD2 (6 bases). V shed 4 bases and J shed 7 bases, with 8 bases lying between them. The length of the CDR3 is 12 residues. Germline V gives CDR1 LGHDT, CDR2 YNNKEL (reference sequence). The CDR3 sequence: CASSLLANEQFF. CDR3 sequence (DNA): TGTGCCAGCAGCCTCCTAGCGAATGAGCAGTTCTTC.

This clonotype has a count of ten or more. This sequence joins TRBV20-1 and TRBJ2-7; D might be TRBD2 (6 bases). Germline lookup yields CDR1 DFQATT and CDR2 SNEGSKA (reference sequence). This CDR3 is built from 15 residues. V shed 5 bases and J shed 2 bases, with 19 bases lying between them. CDR3 DNA sequence: TGCAGTGCTCCTAAGCGCGGGATGAAGCCCTACGAGCAGTACTTC. Translating it yields CSAPKRGMKPYEQYF.

The CDR3 DNA is TGCGCCAGCAGCCGAATGGGGACTAGCGGGAGTTCAGATACGCAGTATTTT. This sequence encodes CASSRMGTSGSSDTQYF. The V call is TRBV4-1, the J call TRBJ2-3; TRBD2 matches 14 bases. Trimming took 4 bases from V and 4 from J; bases not matched to a gene: 7. Germline V gene lookup returns CDR1 MGHRA and CDR2 YSYEKL. The CDR3 contains 17 residues.

This clonotype showed up just a few times. The gene calls are TRBV20-1 and TRBJ1-2; maybe TRBD1 (5 bases). The CDR3 extends over 12 amino acids. Germline CDR1 DFQATT, CDR2 SNEGSKA (reference sequence). The V and J ends lost 6 bases and 3 bases respectively, with 11 bases between them. This chain's CDR3 is CSAGGGDYGYTF. DNA of the CDR3: TGCAGTGCCGGCGGGGGTGACTATGGCTACACCTTC.

Concerning this clonotype: One base away lies a much larger clone, so this may be a sequencing read error. The chain carries TRBV29-1 and TRBJ2-2; 7 bases are shared with TRBD2. The CDR3 consists of 15 residues. V lost 5 bases and J lost 0; bases outside the gene matches: 6. Germline assignment: CDR1 SQVTM and CDR2 ANQGSEA. CDR3 coding DNA: TGCAGCGTTAACCGGGGGGATTCGAACACCGGGGAGCTGTTTTTT. Its translation is CSVNRGDSNTGELFF.

Many counts were recorded for this clonotype. The genes are TRBV18 and TRBJ2-7; TRBD2 might be the D (5 bases). CDR1 KGHSH and CDR2 LQKENI come from the germline V gene. CDR3 length equals 12 residues. V lost 3 bases and J lost 4, with 7 bases in between. The DNA of the CDR3 is TGTGCCAGCTCACCTGGGAGTTACGAGCAGTACTTC. Translation gives CASSPGSYEQYF.

In this sample, this clonotype turned up a few times. The V call is TRBV7-2, the J call TRBJ2-3; weak D call: TRBD2 (5 bases). Germline CDR1 SGHTA, CDR2 FQGNSA. The CDR3 sequence is 18 residues long. V lost 0 bases to trimming and J lost 2 bases, with 18 bases between them. CDR3 sequence reads: CASSLALGWTPDTDTQYF. CDR3 DNA: TGTGCCAGCAGCTTAGCGCTGGGATGGACTCCCGACACAGATACGCAGTATTTT.

This clonotype was seen just once. A much larger clone differs by one base, so this may be a read error. The CDR3 ends on some other residue instead of the conserved phenylalanine or tryptophan, so this is likely a read error. The chain uses TRBV7-2 and TRBJ2-7; D is tentatively TRBD1 or TRBD2 (7 bases each). CDR1 is SGHTA, CDR2 FQGNSA, per germline. CDR3 length: 15 amino acids. V lost 4 bases and J lost 3, with 16 bases in between. The CDR3 loop is CASSSGGAAIYEQYS. Written as DNA, the CDR3 is TGTGCCAGCAGCTCAGGGGGGGCGGCTATCTACGAGCAGTACTCC.

This clonotype has a handful of counts. The rearrangement uses TRBV27 and TRBJ1-1; 7 bases fit TRBD1. Looked up from germline, CDR1 is MNHEY and CDR2 is SMNVEV (reference sequence). The CDR3 runs to 15 residues. The V gene end was trimmed by 3 bases and the J gene end by 2 bases; junction bases not matched to a gene: 6. CDR3 in DNA: TGTGCCAGCAGTTTGTACAGACAGGGAAACACTGAAGCTTTCTTT. Translated, it gives CASSLYRQGNTEAFF.

This clonotype was counted ten times or more. This chain connects TRBV4-3 to TRBJ1-3; tentatively, D is TRBD1 (6 bases). Per the germline V gene, CDR1 is LGHNA and CDR2 is YSLEER. V lost 0 bases, J lost 7 bases, and 13 bases lay in between. The CDR3 extends over 15 amino acids. In DNA, the CDR3 is TGCGCCAGCAGCCAAGACTCGACAGGCAGGAACACCATATATTTT. Translation gives CASSQDSTGRNTIYF.

This clonotype occurred many times. The gene calls are TRBV7-8 and TRBJ2-1; 13 nucleotides line up with TRBD2. CDR1 is SGHVS, CDR2 FQNEAQ, per germline. This CDR3 is built from 17 residues. Trimming at V came to 1 base and at J to 8 bases, leaving 8 bases not matched to a gene. The CDR3 protein is CASSLGAGLAGRDEQFF. The CDR3 region has the DNA TGTGCCAGCAGCTTAGGGGCGGGACTAGCGGGAAGGGATGAGCAGTTCTTC.

This clonotype was observed a single time. V usage is TRBV12-3 or TRBV12-4 and J usage is TRBJ2-1; D tentatively fits TRBD1 or TRBD2 (6 bases each). Trimming removed 6 bases from V and 5 bases from J, with 26 bases in between. There are 18 residues in the CDR3. The CDR3 sequence: CASSRHRNGTWRDNEQFF. Here the CDR3 DNA reads TGTGCCAGCAGCCGTCACAGAAACGGGACATGGAGGGACAATGAGCAGTTCTTC.

The chain has TRBV28 and TRBJ1-6; 8 bases are a match to TRBD1. The germline gives CDR1 MDHEN, CDR2 SYDVKM. Trimming cost V 6 bases and J 11 bases; bases outside gene matches: 9. The CDR3 totals 14 residues. CDR3 in amino acids: CASSSGTGVAPLHF. The CDR3 coding sequence is TGTGCCAGCAGCTCCGGGACAGGCGTTGCACCCCTCCACTTT.

The sample holds many counts of this clonotype. The J gene is TRBJ1-1, the V gene TRBV29-1; no definite D call. Germline CDR1 and CDR2: SQVTM and ANQGSEA. The CDR3 extends over 12 amino acids. Trimming stripped 7 bases from V and 4 bases from J, with 13 bases between. DNA for the CDR3: TGCAGCGGGGCCCCCATTGGCACTGAAGCTTTCTTT. This translates into CSGAPIGTEAFF.

A few counts support this clonotype. J is TRBJ2-2 and V is TRBV28, with D possibly TRBD2 on 6 matching bases. The CDR3 has 13 residues. V was cut by 11 bases and J by 5 bases, with 15 bases left in between. Germline V lookup: CDR1 MDHEN, CDR2 SYDVKM. CDR3 bases: TGTGCCGGCGGGGCGGGCCTGACCGGGGAGCTGTTTTTT. This gives the protein CAGGAGLTGELFF.

This clonotype showed up just a few times. The chain recombines TRBV20-1 with TRBJ2-1; the D gene is possibly TRBD2 (6 bases). Germline CDR1 and CDR2: DFQATT and SNEGSKA (reference sequence). V was trimmed by 5 bases and J by 4 bases, leaving 15 bases between them. CDR3 length: 14 amino acids. CDR3 coding DNA: TGCAGTGCTTTTCGGGACGGGAGATACAATGAGCAGTTCTTC. This encodes CSAFRDGRYNEQFF.

This clonotype was seen a single time. The genes are TRBV9 and TRBJ2-3; a weak D match, TRBD1 (6 bases). The CDR3 sequence is 15 residues long. The V end lost 0 bases, the J end lost 4 bases, and 12 bases lay between the germline ends. In germline, CDR1 is SGDLS, CDR2 YYNGEE. The CDR3 DNA reads as TGTGCCAGCAGCGTAGTGGCAGGGGTGCCAGATACGCAGTATTTT. This codes for CASSVVAGVPDTQYF.

This clonotype was seen only a few times. The V call is TRBV7-2, the J call TRBJ1-1, with D perhaps matching TRBD1 (5 bases). The CDR3 sequence is 13 residues long. V was shortened by 5 bases and J by 11 bases, with 18 bases between the two germline ends. Per the germline V gene, CDR1 is SGHTA and CDR2 is FQGNSA. This chain's CDR3 is CASSPGTHQAAFF. The CDR3 DNA sequence: TGTGCCAGCAGCCCCGGGACGCACCAAGCTGCTTTCTTT. Using reference TRBV7-2 and TRBJ1-1 for the parts outside the CDR3, the full variable domain is GAGVSQSPSNKVTEKGKDVELRCDPISGHTALYWYRQSLGQGLEFLIYFQGNSAPDKSGLPSDRFSAERTGGSVSTLTIQRTQQEDSAVYLCASSPGTHQAAFFGQGTRLTVV.

This clonotype was seen at least ten times. The rearrangement links TRBV12-3 or TRBV12-4 to TRBJ1-2; no clear D. CDR3 size: 12 residues. V lost 1 base and J 6 bases, leaving 6 bases between the germline ends. The CDR3 region is CASSLGGDGYTF. CDR3 DNA sequence: TGTGCCAGCAGTTTAGGGGGTGATGGCTACACCTTC.